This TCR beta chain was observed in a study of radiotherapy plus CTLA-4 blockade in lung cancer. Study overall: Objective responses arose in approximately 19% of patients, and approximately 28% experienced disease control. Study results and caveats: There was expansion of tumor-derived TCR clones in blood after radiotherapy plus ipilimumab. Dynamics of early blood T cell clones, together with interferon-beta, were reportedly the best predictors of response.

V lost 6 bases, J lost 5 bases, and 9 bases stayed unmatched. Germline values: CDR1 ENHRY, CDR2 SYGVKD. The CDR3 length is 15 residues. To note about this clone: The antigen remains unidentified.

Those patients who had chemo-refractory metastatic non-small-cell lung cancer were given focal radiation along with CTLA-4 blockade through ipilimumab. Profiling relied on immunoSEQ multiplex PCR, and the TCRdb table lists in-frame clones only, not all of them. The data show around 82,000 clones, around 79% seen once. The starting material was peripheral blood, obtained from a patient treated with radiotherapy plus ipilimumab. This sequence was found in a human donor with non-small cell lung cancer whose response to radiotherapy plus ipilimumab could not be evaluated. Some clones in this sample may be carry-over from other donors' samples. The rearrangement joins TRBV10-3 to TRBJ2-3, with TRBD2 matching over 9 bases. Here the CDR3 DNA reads TGTGCCATCAGCTCAAGGGCGGGAGGGTTAGATACGCAGTATTTT. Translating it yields CAISSRAGGLDTQYF.